The 14 T cell receptor beta chains presented below share a single source sample, sequenced in a study of blood T cell repertoires in COVID-19. Measured with immunoSEQ multiplex PCR; TCRdb has only the in-frame clones, and not every one. The sample has about 230,000 clones; less than 85% are singletons. Sample: peripheral blood. These receptors originate from a woman aged 70 to 79 with active or convalescent COVID-19.

The chain uses TRBV5-1 and TRBJ2-5; D remains ambiguous. The CDR3 covers 12 residues. Germline-derived CDR1 and CDR2 are SGHRS and YFSETQ. The ends were cut back, 1 base at V and 2 bases at J, with 3 bases in the middle. In DNA, the CDR3 is TGCGCCAGCAGCTTGCTACAAGAGACCCAGTACTTC. Protein product: CASSLLQETQYF. Filled out from reference TRBV5-1 and TRBJ2-5, the complete variable domain reads KAGVTQTPRYLIKTRGQQVTLSCSPISGHRSVSWYQQTPGQGLQFLFEYFSETQRNKGNFPGRFSGRQFSNSRSEMNVSTLELGDSALYLCASSLLQETQYFGPGTRLLVL.

This rearrangement joins TRBV7-2 to TRBJ1-3; D not certain. The CDR3 covers 14 residues. V was shortened by 5 bases and J by 2 bases, with 10 bases between the two germline ends. Germline CDR1 SGHTA, CDR2 FQGNSA. The CDR3 DNA follows: TGTGCCAGCAGCCTAGGACTGACTGGAAACACCATATATTTT. Its protein is CASSLGLTGNTIYF.

The chain uses TRBV5-6 and TRBJ1-2; a possible D gene is TRBD1 (6 bases). CDR1 and CDR2 from the germline V gene are SGHDT and YYEEEE. Trimming stripped 4 bases from V and 5 bases from J, with 15 bases between. The CDR3 has 14 amino acids. The CDR3 is CASSPQRGGYGYTF. The CDR3 DNA follows: TGTGCCAGCAGCCCCCAAAGGGGGGGGTATGGCTACACCTTC.

The V and J genes are TRBV7-3 and TRBJ2-2; maybe TRBD1 (6 bases). CDR1 is SGHTA, CDR2 FQGTGA, per germline. The CDR3 loop spans 15 amino acids. The V end was cut by 5 bases, the J end by 2 bases, with 12 bases between. The CDR3 sequence: CASSPTGQNTGELFF. The CDR3 region has the DNA TGTGCCAGCAGCCCGACAGGTCAAAACACCGGGGAGCTGTTTTTT. Full variable domain (outside the CDR3, taken from reference TRBV7-3 and TRBJ2-2): GAGVSQTPSNKVTEKGKYVELRCDPISGHTALYWYRQSLGQGPEFLIYFQGTGAADDSGLPNDRFFAVRPEGSVSTLKIQRTERGDSAVYLCASSPTGQNTGELFFGEGSRLTVL.

This rearrangement joins TRBV19 to TRBJ2-5; D may be TRBD1 (5 bases). From germline, CDR1 is LNHDA and CDR2 SQIVND (reference sequence). The CDR3 runs to 16 residues. The V gene lost 0 bases and the J gene lost 2 bases, with 13 bases spanning the gap. In DNA form, the CDR3 reads TGTGCCAGTAGTATAGATGGGGCAGGCGGACAAGAGACCCAGTACTTC. Encoded protein: CASSIDGAGGQETQYF.

This clone was seen at least ten times. The rearrangement links TRBV28 to TRBJ1-5, with a possible D match to TRBD1 (6 bases). Trimming pared 3 bases from V and 3 bases from J, leaving 12 bases between. The CDR3 is 15 amino acids. Germline V gene sequence: CDR1 MDHEN, CDR2 SYDVKM. CDR3 coding DNA: TGTGCCAGCAGTTTGCCCCAGGGGCCCAATCAGCCCCAGCATTTT. Its protein product is CASSLPQGPNQPQHF.

The sample holds one count of this clone. The chain links TRBV10-3 to TRBJ1-1; a weak D match, TRBD1 (6 bases). The CDR3 extends over 14 amino acids. Germline V gene sequence: CDR1 ENHRY, CDR2 SYGVKD. Trimming pared 5 bases from V and 5 bases from J, leaving 15 bases between. The CDR3 spells CAISTQGSGTEAFF. The CDR3 DNA follows: TGTGCCATCAGTACGCAGGGGTCGGGGACTGAAGCTTTCTTT.

This chain joins TRBV5-1 and TRBJ2-7, with TRBD2 identical over 9 bases. V was pared by 7 bases and J by 3 bases, with 11 bases of the junction left unmatched. The CDR3 runs to 15 residues. From germline, CDR1 is SGHRS and CDR2 YFSETQ. This CDR3 reads CASRFSTSGGYEQYF. The CDR3, as DNA: TGCGCCAGCCGTTTCTCGACTAGCGGAGGCTACGAGCAGTACTTC.

V gene TRBV3-1 (or the pseudogene TRBV3-2) combines with J gene TRBJ1-6; 7 bases line up with TRBD1. Germline-derived CDR1 and CDR2 are LGHDT and YNNKEL (reference sequence). CDR3 length: 13 residues. With V trimmed by 6 bases and J by 8 bases, 4 bases remained unmatched. As DNA, the CDR3 is TGTGCCAGCAGGAACAGGGGCGATTCACCCCTCCACTTT. It yields the protein CASRNRGDSPLHF.

This clone occurred a few times. The gene calls are TRBV7-8 and TRBJ1-1; D not resolved. CDR1 and CDR2 from the germline V gene are SGHVS and FQNEAQ. Trimming took 1 base from V and 3 from J, leaving 6 bases between them. The CDR3 has 13 residues. The CDR3 loop reads CASSLVRYTEAFF. The DNA for the CDR3 is TGTGCCAGCAGCTTAGTTCGGTACACTGAAGCTTTCTTT.

The chain couples TRBV28 to TRBJ1-6; D not resolved. Looked up from germline, CDR1 is MDHEN and CDR2 is SYDVKM. V lost 2 bases, J lost 6 bases, and 11 bases lay in between. This CDR3 has 15 residues. The CDR3 loop reads CASSLGPGLNSPLHF. CDR3 nucleotide sequence: TGTGCCAGCAGTTTAGGCCCAGGACTTAATTCACCCCTCCACTTT.

This clone was found once. The chain joins TRBV19 to TRBJ2-3, with 12 positions matching TRBD1. After removal of 5 bases from V and 5 bases from J, the junction contained 5 bases not matched to a gene. The CDR3 loop spans 15 amino acids. The germline V gene has CDR1 LNHDA and CDR2 SQIVND (reference sequence). The CDR3 is CASSGGQGAVDTQYF. The CDR3 DNA reads as TGTGCCAGTAGTGGGGGACAGGGGGCCGTAGATACGCAGTATTTT.

The chain recombines TRBV11-2 with TRBJ2-1; tentatively, D is TRBD2 (5 bases). CDR3 size: 12 residues. Germline V CDR1 and CDR2: SGHAT, FQNNGV. V was pared by 1 base and J by 10 bases, with 8 bases between. The CDR3 bases are TGTGCCAGCAGCTTAGTGTCGGGAGAGCAGTTCTTC. Residues: CASSLVSGEQFF.

This chain links TRBV24-1 with TRBJ2-1; 10 positions agree with TRBD2. The CDR3 length is 15 residues. Germline loops: CDR1 KGHDR, CDR2 SFDVKD. The trim removed 5 bases at V and 5 bases at J, leaving 5 bases unmatched. The CDR3 DNA reads as TGTGCCACCAGTGCACTAGCGGGGATGCACAATGAGCAGTTCTTC. This codes for CATSALAGMHNEQFF.